A single sample gave rise to the 24 T cell receptor beta chains below, sequenced in a study of blood T cell repertoires in COVID-19. Sequenced by immunoSEQ multiplex PCR; TCRdb stores in-frame clones only, minus some. The repertoire holds roughly 180,000 clones, with 75% to 90% as singletons. The sequenced sample consisted of PBMCs or T cells enriched from blood (not recorded which). These receptors were obtained from a man in his forties who had recovered from COVID-19.

The chain employs TRBV5-1 and TRBJ2-6; no definite D call. Trimming shortened V by 4 bases and J by 0 bases, and 2 bases separated the two germline ends. Germline V gene lookup returns CDR1 SGHRS and CDR2 YFSETQ. This CDR3 comprises 13 residues. The CDR3 loop is CASSLSGANVLTF. DNA of the CDR3: TGCGCCAGCAGCCTCTCTGGGGCCAACGTCCTGACTTTC.

The chain joins TRBV11-3 to TRBJ2-1, with 7 bases matching TRBD2. Germline CDR1 and CDR2: SGHNT and YENEEA. This CDR3 is 15 amino acids long. Unmatched junction bases numbered 4, after V lost 5 bases and J lost 0 bases. CDR3 DNA: TGTGCCAGCAGCCCTAGCGGCAGCTCCTACAATGAGCAGTTCTTC. Encoded protein: CASSPSGSSYNEQFF.

This clone was found a few times. V gene TRBV19 combines with J gene TRBJ1-2; D possibly corresponds to TRBD1 (6 bases). Trimming cost V 4 bases and J 3 bases, with 15 bases left between them. Germline lookup yields CDR1 LNHDA and CDR2 SQIVND (reference sequence). The CDR3 totals 15 residues. The CDR3: CASSTWGGGDYGYTF. The CDR3 coding sequence is TGTGCCAGTAGTACATGGGGCGGGGGCGACTATGGCTACACCTTC.

The chain carries TRBV25-1 and TRBJ2-3, with D possibly being TRBD2 (6 bases). Germline V gene lookup returns CDR1 MGHDK and CDR2 SYGVNS. Between the trimmed V and J ends, which lost 11 bases and 0 bases, there was a span of 18 bases. The CDR3 length is 15 residues. The CDR3 here is CAALALGGSTDTQYF. CDR3 DNA sequence: TGTGCCGCCTTAGCCCTGGGGGGAAGCACAGATACGCAGTATTTT. Combining the CDR3 with reference TRBV25-1 and TRBJ2-3 gives the whole variable domain EADIYQTPRYLVIGTGKKITLECSQTMGHDKMYWYQQDPGMELHLIHYSYGVNSTEKGDLSSESTVSRIRTEHFPLTLESARPSHTSQYLCAALALGGSTDTQYFGPGTRLTVL.

J is TRBJ2-1 and V is TRBV27; 8 nucleotides align to TRBD2. The CDR3 has 15 residues. The junction had 6 bases not matched to a gene; V was cut back by 4 bases and J by 4 bases. The germline gives CDR1 MNHEY, CDR2 SMNVEV (reference sequence). CDR3 amino acids: CASSYGGDWYNEQFF. In DNA, the CDR3 is TGTGCCAGCAGTTACGGGGGGGACTGGTACAATGAGCAGTTCTTC.

The chain joins TRBV28 to TRBJ1-1; D uncertain. The CDR3 is 12 residues long. Per the germline V gene, CDR1 is MDHEN and CDR2 is SYDVKM. The V and J ends lost 3 bases and 5 bases respectively, with 7 bases between them. The CDR3 reads CASSFEGTEAFF. The CDR3 DNA sequence: TGTGCCAGCAGTTTTGAGGGAACTGAAGCTTTCTTT.

The V and J genes are TRBV5-1 and TRBJ1-5; 10 nucleotides align to TRBD1. This CDR3 spans 15 amino acids. With V trimmed by 4 bases and J by 7 bases, 8 bases remained unmatched. The V gene's germline CDR1 is SGHRS and CDR2 YFSETQ. CDR3 DNA: TGCGCCAGCAGCGAGGGGACAGGGGTAGGACAGCCCCAGCATTTT. Protein sequence: CASSEGTGVGQPQHF.

The rearrangement joins TRBV9 to TRBJ1-3; 7 bases line up with TRBD1. With 5 bases clipped from V and 3 bases from J, the junction kept 5 bases outside the gene matches. The CDR3 runs 14 residues. From germline, CDR1 is SGDLS and CDR2 YYNGEE. CDR3 DNA: TGTGCCAGCAGGGCAGGGGGGAATGGAAACACCATATATTTT. Protein sequence: CASRAGGNGNTIYF.

CDR3 nucleotide sequence: TGTGCCAGCAGCTATAATCTTGACAATGAGCAGTTCTTC. It codes for CASSYNLDNEQFF. The chain couples TRBV11-2 to TRBJ2-1; the D is unclear. The CDR3 has 13 residues. Trimming took 4 bases from V and 5 from J, leaving 9 bases between them. The germline CDR1 and CDR2 sequences are SGHAT and FQNNGV.

The CDR3 loop is CAWGGDTGELFF. The CDR3 nucleotides read TGTGCCTGGGGAGGAGACACCGGGGAGCTGTTTTTT. The V gene is TRBV30, the J gene TRBJ2-2; TRBD2 is a possible D gene (5 bases). Germline assignment: CDR1 GTSNPN and CDR2 SVGIG (reference sequence). The length of the CDR3 is 12 residues. Trimming left V 5 bases short and J 3 bases short, with 7 bases between.

The gene calls are TRBV27 and TRBJ1-2, with 7 bases lining up with TRBD1. The V and J ends lost 5 bases and 8 bases, in that order; junction bases with no gene match: 8. Germline loops: CDR1 MNHEY, CDR2 SMNVEV (reference sequence). The CDR3 has 13 amino acids. As DNA, the CDR3 is TGTGCCAGCAGTCCGACAGGGTCAGAAGGCTACACCTTC. It yields the protein CASSPTGSEGYTF.

This clone was picked up one time. This chain uses TRBV5-1 with TRBJ1-1, with 7 positions matching TRBD1. CDR1 SGHRS and CDR2 YFSETQ come from the germline V gene. The CDR3 loop spans 15 amino acids. The junction had 9 bases not matched to a gene; V was cut back by 1 base and J by 6 bases. DNA for the CDR3: TGCGCCAGCAGCTTGAATCAGGGGGTTGGACCTGAAGCTTTCTTT. Its translation: CASSLNQGVGPEAFF. Combining the CDR3 with reference TRBV5-1 and TRBJ1-1 gives the whole variable domain KAGVTQTPRYLIKTRGQQVTLSCSPISGHRSVSWYQQTPGQGLQFLFEYFSETQRNKGNFPGRFSGRQFSNSRSEMNVSTLELGDSALYLCASSLNQGVGPEAFFGQGTRLTVV.

In nucleotides, the CDR3 is TGTGCCAGCAGTTCCGGACAGGGGTATGTCCAGCCCCAGCATTTT. It translates to CASSSGQGYVQPQHF. The rearrangement uses TRBV27 and TRBJ1-5; 9 bases align to TRBD1. V was clipped by 4 bases and J by 7 bases; unmatched bases: 8. The CDR3 runs 15 residues. Germline CDR1 reads MNHEY; CDR2 reads SMNVEV (reference sequence).

The rearrangement links TRBV9 to TRBJ2-2; no clear D. Germline loops: CDR1 SGDLS, CDR2 YYNGEE. The CDR3 has 13 residues. V gave up 2 bases and J gave up 6 bases, with 8 bases separating them. As DNA, the CDR3 is TGTGCCAGCAGCGTGGCTGCCGCCGGGGAGCTGTTTTTT. Translated, it gives CASSVAAAGELFF.

The V and J genes are TRBV19 and TRBJ1-5; a weak D match, TRBD1 (5 bases). The CDR3 runs to 17 residues. The germline gives CDR1 LNHDA, CDR2 SQIVND (reference sequence). Trimming took 3 bases from V and 3 from J, leaving 18 bases between them. CDR3: CASSILDLGTSNQPQHF. CDR3 bases: TGTGCCAGTAGTATTCTCGACCTCGGGACTTCCAATCAGCCCCAGCATTTT.

The chain couples TRBV28 to TRBJ1-1; the match to TRBD1 covers 8 bases. Germline CDR1 is MDHEN and CDR2 is SYDVKM. J lost 3 bases, V lost 7 bases, and 10 bases had no gene match. The CDR3 consists of 15 residues. DNA for the CDR3: TGTGCCAGCACATTAATCCCGGGACAGGACACTGAAGCTTTCTTT. This gives the protein CASTLIPGQDTEAFF. The full variable domain, its missing parts supplied by reference TRBV28 and TRBJ1-1, is DVKVTQSSRYLVKRTGEKVFLECVQDMDHENMFWYRQDPGLGLRLIYFSYDVKMKEKGDIPEGYSVSREKKERFSLILESASTNQTSMYLCASTLIPGQDTEAFFGQGTRLTVV.

The genes are TRBV25-1 and TRBJ2-4; possibly TRBD1 for D (5 bases). This CDR3 region has 16 residues. Germline assignment: CDR1 MGHDK and CDR2 SYGVNS. V shed 2 bases and J shed 0 bases, with 11 bases lying between them. For the CDR3, the DNA is TGTGCCAGCAGTGAAGGTGGCAGGGCAGCCAAAAACATTCAGTACTTC. Amino acid sequence: CASSEGGRAAKNIQYF.

The rearrangement uses TRBV7-2 and TRBJ2-3; 7 nucleotides match TRBD2. This CDR3 is 16 amino acids long. V lost 2 bases, J lost 5 bases, and 10 bases stayed unmatched. In germline, CDR1 is SGHTA, CDR2 FQGNSA. CDR3 nucleotides: TGTGCCAGCAGCTTAAACCCCAGCGGGGTGGGAGATACGCAGTATTTT. This translates into CASSLNPSGVGDTQYF.

This clone was counted only a few times. The chain combines TRBV2 with TRBJ1-4; tentative D call: TRBD1 (5 bases). Germline CDR1 reads SNHLY; CDR2 reads FYNNEI. The length of the CDR3 is 17 residues. With 2 bases removed from V and 7 bases from J, the gap between germline ends came to 20 bases. CDR3 amino acids: CASSESGSGSRGEKLFF. In nucleotides, the CDR3 is TGTGCCAGCAGTGAATCAGGTTCAGGGTCCCGTGGTGAAAAACTGTTTTTT. Drawing the rest from reference TRBV2 and TRBJ1-4, the complete variable domain is EPEVTQTPSHQVTQMGQEVILRCVPISNHLYFYWYRQILGQKVEFLVSFYNNEISEKSEIFDDQFSVERPDGSNFTLKIRSTKLEDSAMYFCASSESGSGSRGEKLFFGSGTQLSVL.

This sequence joins TRBV2 and TRBJ2-3, with 14 positions matching TRBD2. V lost 6 bases, J lost 6 bases, and 14 bases stayed unmatched. The length of the CDR3 is 18 residues. Germline assignment: CDR1 SNHLY and CDR2 FYNNEI. CDR3 DNA sequence: TGTGCCAGCAGCCCTCGGGGGGGACTAGCGGGAGTAGGGGATACGCAGTATTTT. Residues: CASSPRGGLAGVGDTQYF.

This rearrangement joins TRBV28 to TRBJ1-1; D ambiguous. Germline V gene lookup returns CDR1 MDHEN and CDR2 SYDVKM. The V end was cut by 3 bases, the J end by 7 bases, with 9 bases between. The CDR3 has 12 residues. CDR3 sequence (DNA): TGTGCCAGCAGTTTCCGGGAGCTTGAAGCTTTCTTT. Translated, it gives CASSFRELEAFF.

V is TRBV5-1 and J is TRBJ1-6; maybe TRBD1 (6 bases). The V and J ends lost 4 bases and 9 bases respectively, with 20 bases between them. The germline V gene has CDR1 SGHRS and CDR2 YFSETQ. CDR3 size: 16 residues. CDR3 sequence reads: CASSPREGGTRSPLHF. As DNA, the CDR3 is TGCGCCAGCAGCCCCCGGGAGGGGGGGACGCGTTCACCCCTCCACTTT.

This clone was detected only a few times. This chain uses TRBV6-4 with TRBJ1-5; a possible D gene is TRBD1 (5 bases). Trimming took 3 bases from V and 2 from J, leaving 5 bases between them. CDR3 length: 13 residues. Looked up from germline, CDR1 is MRHNA and CDR2 is SNTAGT. CDR3 protein: CASSETGNQPQHF. The CDR3 DNA is TGTGCCAGCAGTGAGACAGGCAATCAGCCCCAGCATTTT.

This chain connects TRBV11-2 to TRBJ1-1; D is ambiguous. Germline loops: CDR1 SGHAT, CDR2 FQNNGV. The CDR3 has 16 residues. V was shortened by 7 bases and J by 1 base, with 19 bases between the two germline ends. In DNA form, the CDR3 reads TGTGCCAGCAATTCCTATCTTAGGGAGGCGAACACTGAAGCTTTCTTT. This codes for CASNSYLREANTEAFF.